Below, 27 T cell receptor beta chains from the same sample are listed, as sequenced in a study of response to subunit inactivated influenza vaccine. Each CDR3 protein is one row after TCRdb ran MiXCR on the RT-PCR reads. This sample yields hundreds of thousands of distinct CDR3 sequences, of which over 25% are seen a single time; 1.5% to 2% belongs to the top ten. The specimen comprised CD4+ T cells sorted from PBMCs, sampled roughly 5 days after vaccination. These receptors all come from a man aged 45-65 years who received an inactivated influenza vaccine.

This rearrangement joins TRBV5-1 to TRBJ1-1, with TRBD1 matching 8 bases. Germline CDR1 SGHRS, CDR2 YFSETQ. V gave up 2 bases and J gave up 5 bases; unmatched junction bases: 8. CDR3 length equals 15 residues. CDR3 protein: CASSLPGQGETEAFF. The CDR3 bases are TGCGCCAGCAGCTTACCCGGACAGGGTGAGACTGAAGCTTTCTTT.

The chain combines TRBV6-2 or TRBV6-3 with TRBJ2-7; the D gene is possibly TRBD2 (5 bases). V was trimmed by 6 bases and J by 6 bases, leaving 12 bases between them. The CDR3 is 12 amino acids. Germline V gene sequence: CDR1 MNHEY, CDR2 SVGEGT. In DNA, the CDR3 is TGTGCCAGCAGCTTGGAGGTGAGCGAGCAGTACTTC. Amino acids: CASSLEVSEQYF.

The chain combines TRBV7-2 with TRBJ2-3, with D perhaps TRBD1 or TRBD2 (5 bases each). This CDR3 is 12 amino acids long. V dropped 6 bases and J dropped 7 bases, with 11 bases sitting between them. The germline CDR1 and CDR2 sequences are SGHTA and FQGNSA. This CDR3 reads CASRLPGHTQYF. CDR3 coding DNA: TGTGCCAGCAGGCTTCCGGGGCATACGCAGTATTTT.

This clonotype has a handful of counts. The V and J genes are TRBV5-6 and TRBJ1-2; D is unresolved. V was trimmed by 1 base and J by 8 bases, leaving 9 bases between them. The germline V gene encodes CDR1 SGHDT and CDR2 YYEEEE. There are 12 residues in the CDR3. The CDR3 reads CASSLSRTGYTF. The CDR3 DNA sequence: TGTGCCAGCAGCTTGAGTCGAACAGGCTACACCTTC.

The J gene is TRBJ2-7, the V gene TRBV6-1; 8 positions agree with TRBD1. This CDR3 spans 17 amino acids. The J segment lost 3 bases and the V segment lost 2 bases, leaving 12 bases of the junction unmatched. CDR1 is MNHNS, CDR2 SASEGT, per germline. The CDR3 nucleotides are TGTGCCAGCAGTGAACTCGGGGGTGGGACAGGACTCTACGAGCAGTACTTC. The encoded protein is CASSELGGGTGLYEQYF.

This clonotype was counted only a few times. The rearrangement joins TRBV6-2 or TRBV6-3 to TRBJ2-7, with D possibly TRBD1 on 5 matching bases. Trimming cost V 0 bases and J 4 bases, with 10 bases left between them. The CDR3 is made up of 14 amino acids. Germline lookup yields CDR1 MNHEY and CDR2 SVGEGT. CDR3 region: CASSYSSGIYEQYF. In DNA form, the CDR3 reads TGTGCCAGCAGTTACTCGTCAGGGATTTACGAGCAGTACTTC.

This clonotype showed up just a few times. The chain recombines TRBV28 with TRBJ2-2; no clear D. V shed 2 bases and J shed 6 bases, with 4 bases lying between them. There are 12 residues in the CDR3. CDR1 is MDHEN and CDR2 is SYDVKM in the germline V gene. In DNA, the CDR3 is TGTGCCAGCAGTTTACGGTCCGGGGAGCTGTTTTTT. This encodes CASSLRSGELFF.

This clonotype was found a few times. V gene TRBV7-2 combines with J gene TRBJ1-1, with 8 bases that match TRBD1. This CDR3 region has 16 residues. V shed 1 base and J 2 bases; nucleotides not matched to a gene: 6. Germline V gene sequence: CDR1 SGHTA, CDR2 FQGNSA. The CDR3 loop is CASSLEAGGFNTEAFF. As DNA, the CDR3 is TGTGCCAGCAGCTTAGAGGCAGGGGGCTTCAACACTGAAGCTTTCTTT.

This clonotype was observed many times. V usage is TRBV29-1 and J usage is TRBJ1-3; D uncertain. Germline CDR1 SQVTM, CDR2 ANQGSEA. This CDR3 region has 13 residues. With 2 bases removed from V and 2 bases from J, the gap between germline ends came to 7 bases. The CDR3 bases are TGCAGCGTTGAAAGGTTCACTGGAAACACCATATATTTT. Residues: CSVERFTGNTIYF. Supplemented by reference TRBV29-1 and TRBJ1-3, the full variable domain reads SAVISQKPSRDICQRGTSLTIQCQVDSQVTMMFWYRQQPGQSLTLIATANQGSEATYESGFVIDKFPISRPNLTFSTLTVSNMSPEDSSIYLCSVERFTGNTIYFGEGSWLTVV.

The table lists this clonotype with a few counts. V usage is TRBV7-6 and J usage is TRBJ2-1, with a weak D call TRBD2 (7 bases). V dropped 2 bases and J dropped 4 bases, with 12 bases sitting between them. Germline lookup yields CDR1 SGHVS and CDR2 FNYEAQ. The length of the CDR3 is 15 residues. CDR3 sequence: CASSLSRGGYNEQFF. The CDR3 bases are TGTGCCAGCAGCTTATCCAGGGGAGGGTACAATGAGCAGTTCTTC. Using reference TRBV7-6 and TRBJ2-1 for the parts outside the CDR3, the full variable domain is GAGVSQSPRYKVTKRGQDVALRCDPISGHVSLYWYRQALGQGPEFLTYFNYEAQQDKSGLPNDRFSAERPEGSISTLTIQRTEQRDSAMYRCASSLSRGGYNEQFFGPGTRLTVL.

This clonotype was found many times. CDR3 amino acids: CASSLRFMAGELFF. The CDR3 bases are TGTGCCAGCAGTTTGAGGTTTATGGCCGGGGAGCTGTTTTTT. This chain links TRBV12-3 or TRBV12-4 with TRBJ2-2; D uncertain. The length of the CDR3 is 14 residues. Trimming left V 3 bases short and J 6 bases short, with 11 bases between.

The chain employs TRBV28 and TRBJ2-1; D unresolved. The CDR3 has 17 residues. From germline, CDR1 is MDHEN and CDR2 SYDVKM. Trimming shortened V by 6 bases and J by 2 bases, and 20 bases separated the two germline ends. The DNA of the CDR3 is TGTGCCAGCAGCTCCCCCTCGGCCCGCCTTCCCTACAATGAGCAGTTCTTC. Translation: CASSSPSARLPYNEQFF.

The chain employs TRBV7-2 and TRBJ2-5; D uncertain. The V end was cut by 2 bases, the J end by 5 bases, with 9 bases between. CDR3 length: 13 amino acids. CDR1 SGHTA and CDR2 FQGNSA come from the germline V gene. The DNA of the CDR3 is TGTGCCAGCAGCTTATGGGCAGCCGAGACCCAGTACTTC. Amino acid sequence: CASSLWAAETQYF.

The CDR3 DNA is TGCGCCAGCAGCTTCCTCGACAGAGTAGAGACCCAGTACTTC. Protein sequence: CASSFLDRVETQYF. V and J are TRBV5-1 and TRBJ2-5; a possible D gene is TRBD1 (5 bases). This CDR3 has 14 amino acids. Germline V CDR1 and CDR2: SGHRS, YFSETQ. V gave up 2 bases and J gave up 4 bases, with 12 bases separating them.

The chain carries TRBV20-1 and TRBJ1-6; the match to TRBD1 covers 9 bases. Trimming took 5 bases from V and 10 from J; bases not matched to a gene: 6. The CDR3 runs 13 residues. From germline, CDR1 is DFQATT and CDR2 SNEGSKA (reference sequence). CDR3 nucleotide sequence: TGCAGTGCTTCCAGGACAGGGGACTCACCCCTCCACTTT. Translated, it gives CSASRTGDSPLHF.

This clonotype was found a few times. V gene TRBV29-1 combines with J gene TRBJ2-3; 9 positions agree with TRBD2. Germline CDR1 SQVTM, CDR2 ANQGSEA. With V trimmed by 4 bases and J by 1 base, 3 bases remained unmatched. This CDR3 region has 14 residues. CDR3 amino acids: CSVGRLAGTDTQYF. The CDR3 DNA reads TGCAGCGTTGGGAGACTAGCGGGCACAGATACGCAGTATTTT.

In regard to this clonotype: A much larger clone is a single base away; this may be a read error. J is TRBJ2-1 and V is TRBV5-1; no clear D gene. CDR1 and CDR2 (germline): SGHRS, YFSETQ. V was trimmed by 1 base and J by 16 bases, leaving 21 bases between them. The CDR3 has 14 residues. The CDR3 DNA is TGCGCCAGCAGCTTGCGGGCAAGGTCGGCATTTACCTTCTTC. This gives the protein CASSLRARSAFTFF.

The V call is TRBV6-2 or TRBV6-3, the J call TRBJ2-5; D gene ambiguous. The germline V gene encodes CDR1 MNHEY and CDR2 SVGEGT. Trimming stripped 6 bases from V and 5 bases from J, with 7 bases between. The CDR3 has 11 amino acids. This CDR3 is CASRIRETQYF. The CDR3 coding sequence is TGTGCCAGCAGGATACGGGAGACCCAGTACTTC.

V gene TRBV5-1 combines with J gene TRBJ2-3, with 10 bases lining up with TRBD1. CDR3 length: 16 amino acids. V lost 0 bases to trimming and J lost 3 bases; unmatched junction nucleotides: 4. CDR1 and CDR2 from the germline V gene are SGHRS and YFSETQ. The CDR3 region is CASSLATGGATDTQYF. The CDR3 bases are TGCGCCAGCAGCTTGGCGACAGGGGGCGCAACAGATACGCAGTATTTT.

V gene TRBV12-3 or TRBV12-4 combines with J gene TRBJ2-1; D is uncertain. Between the trimmed V and J ends, which lost 3 bases and 8 bases, there was a span of 8 bases. The CDR3 length is 12 residues. The CDR3 sequence is CASSFPNDEQFF. In nucleotides, the CDR3 is TGTGCCAGCAGTTTTCCTAATGATGAGCAGTTCTTC.

This clonotype was counted only a few times. This CDR3 reads CATSDSGGGLGNEQFF. The CDR3 DNA is TGTGCCACCAGTGATTCAGGAGGGGGGCTTGGCAATGAGCAGTTCTTC. The V call is TRBV24-1, the J call TRBJ2-1; either TRBD1 or TRBD2 may fit D (6 bases each). Germline V gene sequence: CDR1 KGHDR, CDR2 SFDVKD. Trimming left V 2 bases short and J 6 bases short, with 16 bases between. CDR3 length: 16 amino acids.

The chain links TRBV12-3 or TRBV12-4 to TRBJ1-1; possible D gene TRBD1, 5 bases. There are 14 residues in the CDR3. V was cut by 5 bases and J by 1 base, with 11 bases left in between. The CDR3, as DNA: TGTGCCAGCAGTCTGCGCAGGGAGAACACTGAAGCTTTCTTT. Translating it yields CASSLRRENTEAFF.

The V gene is TRBV9, the J gene TRBJ2-3; 13 bases are shared with TRBD2. V was clipped by 4 bases and J by 6 bases; unmatched bases: 5. CDR1 is SGDLS, CDR2 YYNGEE, per germline. This CDR3 spans 15 amino acids. In DNA, the CDR3 is TGTGCCAGCAGCAGGACTAGCGGGAGTGGCGATACGCAGTATTTT. Its translation: CASSRTSGSGDTQYF. Full variable domain (missing parts from reference TRBV9 and TRBJ2-3): DSGVTQTPKHLITATGQRVTLRCSPRSGDLSVYWYQQSLDQGLQFLIQYYNGEERAKGNILERFSAQQFPDLHSELNLSSLELGDSALYFCASSRTSGSGDTQYFGPGTRLTVL.

This clonotype appeared a few times. The chain uses TRBV10-3 and TRBJ2-1; D remains ambiguous. V was shortened by 0 bases and J by 8 bases, with 8 bases between the two germline ends. Germline V gene lookup returns CDR1 ENHRY and CDR2 SYGVKD. This CDR3 has 13 amino acids. This CDR3 reads CAISESTFYEQFF. The CDR3 nucleotides read TGTGCCATCAGTGAGTCGACGTTTTATGAGCAGTTCTTC.

V usage is TRBV5-1 and J usage is TRBJ2-2; D is perhaps TRBD1 (7 bases). CDR3 size: 14 residues. Between the trimmed V and J ends, which lost 4 bases and 7 bases, there was a span of 14 bases. Per germline, CDR1 SGHRS and CDR2 YFSETQ. The CDR3 DNA reads TGCGCCAGCAGCCCACAGGGGAGGAGCGGGGAGCTGTTTTTT. Its protein is CASSPQGRSGELFF. Filled out from reference TRBV5-1 and TRBJ2-2, the complete variable domain reads KAGVTQTPRYLIKTRGQQVTLSCSPISGHRSVSWYQQTPGQGLQFLFEYFSETQRNKGNFPGRFSGRQFSNSRSEMNVSTLELGDSALYLCASSPQGRSGELFFGEGSRLTVL.

This sequence joins TRBV28 and TRBJ1-6; D unresolved. V lost 2 bases and J lost 3, with 11 bases in between. Looked up from germline, CDR1 is MDHEN and CDR2 is SYDVKM. The CDR3 consists of 16 residues. The CDR3 protein is CASSLQRLIYNSPLHF. DNA of the CDR3: TGTGCCAGCAGTTTACAGCGGCTCATCTATAATTCACCCCTCCACTTT.

This chain's CDR3 is CAWSVGGQETQYF. CDR3 bases: TGTGCCTGGAGTGTGGGAGGCCAAGAGACCCAGTACTTC. The V call is TRBV30, the J call TRBJ2-5; weak D call: TRBD2 (6 bases). CDR1 is GTSNPN, CDR2 SVGIG, per germline (reference sequence). V lost 0 bases and J lost 1, with 6 bases in between. There are 13 residues in the CDR3.